This T cell receptor beta chain derives from a study of T cell responses to AZD1222 COVID-19 vaccine. Broader study findings: Spike-wide coverage was observed for vaccine-associated CD4 TCRs, with dominant responses at 160-218 and 743-854. Recipients of AZD1222 seropositive at baseline numbered only 6 or 7. Most donors were white British, females outnumbered males, and clonal diversity was possibly underestimated.

CDR3 length: 15 residues. Germline V gives CDR1 LNHDA, CDR2 SQIVND (reference sequence). V shed 6 bases and J 2 bases; nucleotides not matched to a gene: 9. This clone was picked up one time. Its antigen remains unidentified. This table comes from immunoSEQ multiplex PCR, and its TCRdb copy is limited to in-frame clones, with some not included. The sample carries about 50,000 clones, approximately 80% recorded once. The sequence came from an adult who received the AZD1222 COVID-19 vaccine. The sequencing used peripheral blood, collected 28 days after the second AZD1222 dose. This chain links TRBV19 with TRBJ1-2, with 7 bases identical to TRBD1. CDR3 residues: CASSPGTDKNYGYTF. As DNA, the CDR3 is TGTGCCAGTAGCCCCGGGACAGACAAAAACTATGGCTACACCTTC.